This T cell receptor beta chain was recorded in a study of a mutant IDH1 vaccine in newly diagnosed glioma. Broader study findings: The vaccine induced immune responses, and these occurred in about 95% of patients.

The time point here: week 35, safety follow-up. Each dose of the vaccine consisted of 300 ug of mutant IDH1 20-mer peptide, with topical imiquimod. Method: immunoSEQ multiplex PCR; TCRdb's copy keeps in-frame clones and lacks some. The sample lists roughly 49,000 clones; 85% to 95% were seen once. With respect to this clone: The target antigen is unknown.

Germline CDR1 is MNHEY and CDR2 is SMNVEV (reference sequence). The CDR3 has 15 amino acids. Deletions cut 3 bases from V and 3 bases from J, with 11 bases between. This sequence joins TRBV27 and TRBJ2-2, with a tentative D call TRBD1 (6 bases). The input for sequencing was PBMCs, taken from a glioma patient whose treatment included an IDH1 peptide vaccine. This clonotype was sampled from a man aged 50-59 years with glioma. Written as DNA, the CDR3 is TGTGCCAGCAGTTTGAACAGGGCTTACACCGGGGAGCTGTTTTTT. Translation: CASSLNRAYTGELFF.